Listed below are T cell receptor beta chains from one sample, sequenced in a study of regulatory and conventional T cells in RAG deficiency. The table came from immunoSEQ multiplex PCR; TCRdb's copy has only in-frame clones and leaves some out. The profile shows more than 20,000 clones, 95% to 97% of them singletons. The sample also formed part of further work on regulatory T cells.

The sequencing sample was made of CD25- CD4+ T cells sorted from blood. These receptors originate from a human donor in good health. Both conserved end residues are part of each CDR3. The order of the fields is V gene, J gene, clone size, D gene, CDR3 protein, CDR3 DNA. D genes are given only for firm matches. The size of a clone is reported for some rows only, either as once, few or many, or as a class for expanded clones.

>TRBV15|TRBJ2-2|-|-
CATSRDPGMKAGELFF
TGTGCCACCAGCAGAGATCCGGGAATGAAAGCCGGGGAGCTGTTTTTT
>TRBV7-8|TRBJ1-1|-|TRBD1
CASSRWDSMNTEAFF
TGTGCCAGCAGCCGCTGGGACAGTATGAACACTGAAGCTTTCTTT
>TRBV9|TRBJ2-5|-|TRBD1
CASSAGTGGLETQYF
TGTGCCAGCAGCGCCGGGACAGGGGGCCTCGAGACCCAGTACTTC
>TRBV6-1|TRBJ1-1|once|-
CASFRGPMGWEAFF
TGTGCCAGCTTCCGGGGTCCCATGGGATGGGAAGCTTTCTTT
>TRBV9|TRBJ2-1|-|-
CASSGGVYNEQFF
TGTGCCAGCAGCGGGGGGGTTTACAATGAGCAGTTCTTC
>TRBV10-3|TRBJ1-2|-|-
CAISETGTDYLGYYGYTF
TGTGCCATCAGTGAGACAGGGACCGACTACCTCGGGTACTATGGCTACACCTTC
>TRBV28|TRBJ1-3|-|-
CASSVGGSAAGNTIYF
TGTGCCAGCAGTGTTGGTGGGTCGGCGGCTGGAAACACCATATATTTT
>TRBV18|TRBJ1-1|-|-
CASSPPRDTEAFF
TGTGCCAGCTCACCACCCCGGGACACTGAAGCTTTCTTT
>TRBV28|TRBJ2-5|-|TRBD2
CASSYSSSGTQETQYF
TGTGCCAGCAGTTATTCCTCTAGCGGGACCCAAGAGACCCAGTACTTC
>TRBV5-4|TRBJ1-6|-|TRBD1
CASRPGTGGSPLHF
TGTGCCAGCAGACCAGGGACAGGGGGTTCACCCCTCCACTTT
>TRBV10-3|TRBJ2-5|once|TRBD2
CAISPGTSGGTQPQETQYF
TGTGCCATCAGCCCCGGGACTAGCGGGGGGACCCAACCCCAAGAGACCCAGTACTTC
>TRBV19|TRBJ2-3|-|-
CASSMTGTDTQYF
TGTGCCAGTAGTATGACAGGCACAGATACGCAGTATTTT
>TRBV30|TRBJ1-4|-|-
CAWGGVGSEKLFF
TGTGCCTGGGGCGGGGTCGGGAGTGAAAAACTGTTTTTT
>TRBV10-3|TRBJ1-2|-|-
CAISPPQQNYGYTF
TGTGCCATCAGCCCACCCCAACAAAACTATGGCTACACCTTC
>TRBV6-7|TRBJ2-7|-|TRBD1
CASSNLPPDRRSSYEQYF
TGTGCCAGCAGCAATCTCCCCCCGGACAGGCGGAGCTCCTACGAGCAGTACTTC
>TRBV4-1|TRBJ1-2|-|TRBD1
CASSPSGQDYGYTF
TGCGCCAGCAGCCCGTCGGGACAGGACTATGGCTACACCTTC
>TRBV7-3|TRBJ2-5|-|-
CASGPGGGIGQETQYF
TGTGCCAGTGGGCCCGGAGGAGGTATTGGTCAAGAGACCCAGTACTTC
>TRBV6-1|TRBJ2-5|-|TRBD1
CASITGTAQETQYF
TGTGCCAGCATCACGGGGACAGCACAAGAGACCCAGTACTTC
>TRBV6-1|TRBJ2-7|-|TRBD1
CVSSEQDRLAYEQYF
TGTGTCAGCAGTGAACAGGACAGGCTTGCCTACGAGCAGTACTTC
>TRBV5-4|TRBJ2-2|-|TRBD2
CASRAGTSGNTGELFF
TGTGCCAGCAGGGCCGGGACTAGCGGCAACACCGGGGAGCTGTTTTTT
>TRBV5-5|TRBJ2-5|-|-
CASSLNAPTRPWEETQYF
TGTGCCAGCAGCTTAAACGCCCCGACAAGGCCATGGGAAGAGACCCAGTACTTC
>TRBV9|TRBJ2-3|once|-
CARDGGALSTPDTQYF
TGTGCCAGGGATGGGGGGGCACTAAGCACCCCAGATACGCAGTATTTT
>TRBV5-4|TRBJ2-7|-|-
CASRPQGTQSYEQYF
TGTGCCAGCAGGCCGCAGGGGACCCAGTCCTACGAGCAGTACTTC
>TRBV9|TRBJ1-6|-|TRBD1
CASSVKQGPAMDSPLHF
TGTGCCAGCAGCGTTAAACAGGGGCCTGCAATGGATTCACCCCTCCACTTT
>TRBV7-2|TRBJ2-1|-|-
CASSLVRGNEQFF
TGTGCCAGCAGCTTAGTAAGGGGGAATGAGCAGTTCTTC
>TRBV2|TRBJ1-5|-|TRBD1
CASSGDRGQPQHF
TGTGCCAGCAGTGGGGACAGGGGGCAGCCCCAGCATTTT
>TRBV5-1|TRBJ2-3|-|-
CASSLYSGEPTDTQYF
TGCGCCAGCAGCTTGTATTCCGGAGAACCCACAGATACGCAGTATTTT
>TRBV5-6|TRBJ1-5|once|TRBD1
CASSPRTGDGQPQHF
TGTGCCAGCAGCCCGCGGACAGGGGACGGCCAGCCCCAGCATTTT
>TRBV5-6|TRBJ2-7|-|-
CASSLAFPGGEQYF
TGTGCCAGCAGCTTGGCATTCCCAGGAGGGGAGCAGTACTTC
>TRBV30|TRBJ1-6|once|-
CAWSGGGMDNSPLHF
TGTGCCTGGAGCGGGGGTGGTATGGATAATTCCCCCCTCCACTTT
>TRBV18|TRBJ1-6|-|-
CASSRGNTMYNSPLHF
TGTGCCAGCTCACGAGGAAATACTATGTATAATTCACCCCTCCACTTT
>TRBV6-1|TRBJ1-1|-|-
CASRTEIGAFF
TGTGCCAGCAGGACAGAGATCGGCGCTTTCTTT
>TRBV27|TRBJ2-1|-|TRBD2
CASSYSGGAASDEQFF
TGTGCCAGCAGCTATAGCGGGGGGGCAGCCTCCGATGAGCAGTTCTTC
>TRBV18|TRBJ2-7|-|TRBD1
CASSLRTGDSEQYF
TGTGCCAGCTCACTACGGACAGGGGATAGTGAGCAGTACTTC
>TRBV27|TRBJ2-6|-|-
CASSRWGPGANVLTF
TGTGCCAGCAGTCGATGGGGGCCTGGGGCCAACGTCCTGACTTTC
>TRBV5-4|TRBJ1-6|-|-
CASSLGGSSYNSPLHF
TGTGCCAGCAGCTTGGGAGGGAGCTCCTATAATTCACCCCTCCACTTT
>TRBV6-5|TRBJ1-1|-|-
CASMTEMNTEAFF
TGTGCCAGTATGACAGAGATGAACACTGAAGCTTTCTTT